This TCR beta chain comes out of a study of CD8 T cells in Susac syndrome. The length of the CDR3 is 14 residues. Per germline, CDR1 SGHNT and CDR2 YYREEE (reference sequence). V lost 1 base and J 7 bases, leaving 15 bases between the germline ends. RNA amounts of 0.5 to 1 ug underwent reverse transcription with random hexamers. One entry per CDR3 protein, called by TCRdb with MiXCR from the immunoSEQ multiplex PCR reads. This repertoire shows roughly 180,000 distinct CDR3 sequences, approximately 93% found once; its top ten account for around 0.09%. This clonotype was sampled from a human donor with multiple sclerosis. The gene calls are TRBV5-4 and TRBJ2-7, with D tentatively TRBD1 (7 bases). Input material: CD4+ T cells from PBMCs. The CDR3 is CASSLFTGAGEQYF. The CDR3 DNA reads as TGTGCCAGCAGCTTGTTCACAGGGGCGGGGGAGCAGTACTTC.